The rows below give T cell receptor beta chains drawn from one sample of a study of T-cell reconstitution after alpha-beta-depleted transplantation in children. From the PCR reads, TCRdb called clonotypes with MiXCR, one entry per CDR3 protein. This sample has some 100,000 distinct CDR3 sequences, with more than 20% found just once. Sequencing was performed on PBMCs, taken before TCRalphabeta/CD19-depleted stem cell transplant. The receptor set was obtained from a boy younger than 10 with acute lymphoblastic leukemia, due to receive a stem cell transplant. Both conserved end residues are part of each CDR3. Each record gives: V gene, J gene, CDR3 protein.

V gene: TRBV2; J gene: TRBJ1-5; CDR3 protein: CASTQLGDQPQHF
V gene: TRBV9; J gene: TRBJ2-1; CDR3 protein: CASSVGAEGLGEQFF
V gene: TRBV6-2/TRBV6-3; J gene: TRBJ2-5; CDR3 protein: CASTLKSSGSLQTQYF
V gene: TRBV29-1; J gene: TRBJ2-1; CDR3 protein: CSVDSSGLAEVYEQFF
V gene: TRBV9; J gene: TRBJ2-5; CDR3 protein: CASSAGGAERETQYF
V gene: TRBV5-5; J gene: TRBJ2-6; CDR3 protein: CASSLGPTSTANVLTF
V gene: TRBV3-1; J gene: TRBJ2-7; CDR3 protein: CASSQYTSGEKGEQYF
V gene: TRBV7-9; J gene: TRBJ1-1; CDR3 protein: CASSLDRVGTEAFF
V gene: TRBV19; J gene: TRBJ2-2; CDR3 protein: CASSSAGTGGTGELFF
V gene: TRBV5-1; J gene: TRBJ2-7; CDR3 protein: CASSFGDRGEQYF
V gene: TRBV5-6; J gene: TRBJ2-2; CDR3 protein: CASSLSGQYTGELFF
V gene: TRBV29-1; J gene: TRBJ2-2; CDR3 protein: CSVDLGVPGELFF
V gene: TRBV20-1; J gene: TRBJ2-1; CDR3 protein: CSARGGTLSYNEQFF
V gene: TRBV7-9; J gene: TRBJ2-7; CDR3 protein: CASSSGTGFLYEQYF
V gene: TRBV4-3; J gene: TRBJ1-1; CDR3 protein: CASSRDRAQNEAFF
V gene: TRBV20-1; J gene: TRBJ1-3; CDR3 protein: CSAPGLSGNTIYF
V gene: TRBV7-9; J gene: TRBJ2-7; CDR3 protein: CASSLGVAAGEQYF
V gene: TRBV6-4; J gene: TRBJ2-3; CDR3 protein: CASSEGQSSTDTQYF
V gene: TRBV19; J gene: TRBJ2-3; CDR3 protein: CASMDYQSTDTQYF
V gene: TRBV29-1; J gene: TRBJ2-2; CDR3 protein: CSVDGGEGTGELFF
V gene: TRBV6-1; J gene: TRBJ2-5; CDR3 protein: CASMSAPWETQYF
V gene: TRBV28; J gene: TRBJ2-1; CDR3 protein: CASRTGQGHLEQFF
V gene: TRBV4-1; J gene: TRBJ2-7; CDR3 protein: CASSQVGGGAYEQYF
V gene: TRBV29-1; J gene: TRBJ2-7; CDR3 protein: CSVAGTSGYEQYF
V gene: TRBV10-3; J gene: TRBJ2-2; CDR3 protein: CAIPVSGSSTGELFF
V gene: TRBV6-5; J gene: TRBJ1-1; CDR3 protein: CASSFLQGNTEAFF
V gene: TRBV5-1; J gene: TRBJ2-1; CDR3 protein: CASSLAPGNEQFF
V gene: TRBV27; J gene: TRBJ2-5; CDR3 protein: CASSKRRGETQYF
V gene: TRBV5-1; J gene: TRBJ2-1; CDR3 protein: CASSLEAGGEQFF
V gene: TRBV28; J gene: TRBJ2-7; CDR3 protein: CASSLLTYEQYF
V gene: TRBV5-5; J gene: TRBJ1-5; CDR3 protein: CASSLTGLDQPQHF
V gene: TRBV30; J gene: TRBJ1-1; CDR3 protein: CAWRSGSWTEAFF
V gene: TRBV28; J gene: TRBJ2-3; CDR3 protein: CASSFLAGGGTQPSTDTQYF
V gene: TRBV21-1; J gene: TRBJ2-4; CDR3 protein: CASSSQRAKNIQYF
V gene: TRBV7-2; J gene: TRBJ1-1; CDR3 protein: CASSLAGRAFF
V gene: TRBV20-1; J gene: TRBJ2-7; CDR3 protein: CSALRETPYEQYF
V gene: TRBV7-9; J gene: TRBJ2-3; CDR3 protein: CASSRRSGASVDTQYF
V gene: TRBV5-6; J gene: TRBJ2-7; CDR3 protein: CASSSTRGGYEQYF
V gene: TRBV11-2; J gene: TRBJ2-2; CDR3 protein: CASSLDPQGRELFF
V gene: TRBV20-1; J gene: TRBJ2-5; CDR3 protein: CSARGRSSETQYF
V gene: TRBV5-1; J gene: TRBJ1-6; CDR3 protein: CASTMGTVNSPLHF
V gene: TRBV19; J gene: TRBJ2-1; CDR3 protein: CASSLAGMPNEQFF
V gene: TRBV6-1; J gene: TRBJ2-7; CDR3 protein: CASRSPPPSYEQYF
V gene: TRBV12-3/TRBV12-4; J gene: TRBJ2-6; CDR3 protein: CASRETGANVLTF
V gene: TRBV7-2; J gene: TRBJ2-1; CDR3 protein: CASHTGLAYNEQFF
V gene: TRBV5-1; J gene: TRBJ2-5; CDR3 protein: CASSSISGVGGETQYF
V gene: TRBV29-1; J gene: TRBJ2-1; CDR3 protein: CSVPGLAEGLSVNKQFF
V gene: TRBV4-2; J gene: TRBJ2-1; CDR3 protein: CASSQEVSKINEQFF
V gene: TRBV13; J gene: TRBJ2-1; CDR3 protein: CASSPQASGGAGEQFF
V gene: TRBV20-1; J gene: TRBJ1-1; CDR3 protein: CSAPTPQTEAFF
V gene: TRBV5-1; J gene: TRBJ2-3; CDR3 protein: CASSLAGLADTQYF
V gene: TRBV7-9; J gene: TRBJ2-1; CDR3 protein: CASLSGSYNEQFF